This entry describes one T cell receptor (beta chain). Its target antigen remains unknown. No much larger clonotype is one base removed from it; base qualities were not supplied. This sample was included in a study of blood T cell repertoires in COVID-19 (TCRdb year 2020). Regarding the study in general: Collaborator samples came from the United States, Italy and Spain and covered acute and convalescent phases of COVID-19. The prospective study material was composed of cDNA or gDNA derived from T cells, B-cell-depleted T cells, or PBMCs. The repertoires were released in a freely available public database meant as a resource for research on the immune response to SARS-CoV-2. Sample metadata almost always included a de-identified subject ID, COVID-19 status, age in years and sex. Where available, HLA class I and class II types were obtained from metadata supplied by the sample provider rather than from assay-based typing. Subjects who had been exposed to COVID-19, were actively infected with it, or had recovered from it provided the deeply sampled blood TCRbeta repertoires that made up the dataset. Samples came from the ongoing ImmuneRACE study (first 160 participants) plus 1,254 subjects from 6 global collaborators. Results and caveats for the whole study, not just this receptor: Clinical and demographic metadata were provided uncurated, with the amount varying by source and participant.

TCRbeta CDR3 regions were amplified from genomic DNA using the immunoSEQ Assay, a bias-controlled multiplex PCR. Per the source publication's procedure: The number of nucleated cells in each sample was estimated by amplification of reference gene primers within the assay. To quantify the absolute abundance of each unique TCRbeta CDR3 rearrangement, sequence reads were collapsed and filtered. For each sample, productive Simpson clonality was calculated as the square root of Simpson's diversity index across productive rearrangements. The clones in this table, taken by TCRdb from immuneACCESS, are in-frame only. Not every clone is retained; where verified, under half of the shortfall comes from an unresolved V gene, and the cause of the rest is unknown. V and J calls and clone size are given by that table; D and trimming were obtained from the DNA. The sample table contains about 250,000 clones; only one count was recorded for 87% of them. The top ten constitute 3% to 3.5% of the sample.

V and J lose 1 base and 7 bases, and a span of 14 bases separates them. CDR1 and CDR2 are read off the germline V gene as SGHRS and YFSETQ. Reading from cysteine to phenylalanine, the CDR3 counts 14 amino acids. The DNA shown is the 42-base CDR3, in frame from base 1. Each collaborating institution followed its own protocols to collect whole blood in K2EDTA tubes. For TCRbeta analysis, collaborator samples were shipped as frozen whole blood, as isolated PBMCs, or as DNA extracted from either sample type. The chain employs TRBV5-1 and TRBJ1-1; the D segment could be TRBD1, given 5 matching bases. Source material: peripheral blood. This clonotype originated in a man aged 18 to 29 with active or convalescent COVID-19. The DNA is TGCGCCAGCAGCTTGCAAGGGGCTGTCGGTGAAGCTTTCTTT. The translation is CASSLQGAVGEAFF.